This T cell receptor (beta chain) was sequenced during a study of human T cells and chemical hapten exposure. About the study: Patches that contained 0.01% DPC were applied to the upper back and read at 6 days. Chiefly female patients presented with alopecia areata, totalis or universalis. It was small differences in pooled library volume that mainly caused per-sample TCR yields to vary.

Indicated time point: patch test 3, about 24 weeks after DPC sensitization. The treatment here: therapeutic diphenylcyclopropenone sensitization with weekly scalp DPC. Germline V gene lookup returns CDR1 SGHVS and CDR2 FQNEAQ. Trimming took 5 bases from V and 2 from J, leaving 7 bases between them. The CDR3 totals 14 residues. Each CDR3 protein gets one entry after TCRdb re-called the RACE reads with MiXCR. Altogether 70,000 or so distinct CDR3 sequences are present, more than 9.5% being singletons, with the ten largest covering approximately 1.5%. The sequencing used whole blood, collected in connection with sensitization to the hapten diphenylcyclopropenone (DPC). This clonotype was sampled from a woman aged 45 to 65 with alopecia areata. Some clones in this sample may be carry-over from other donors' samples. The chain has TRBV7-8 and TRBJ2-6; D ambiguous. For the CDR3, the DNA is TGTGCCAGCAGCGATATAGCTGGGGCCAACGTCCTGACTTTC. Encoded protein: CASSDIAGANVLTF.